The sequence of this TCR beta chain was determined in a study of blood T cell repertoires in COVID-19. Study summary: Samples taken during acute and convalescent COVID-19 were collected in the United States, Italy and Spain. The cDNA or gDNA used as material had been derived from T cells, B-cell-depleted T cells, or PBMCs.

Here immunoSEQ multiplex PCR was the method, and the copy in TCRdb shows in-frame clones only, minus some. The sample consists of roughly 500,000 clones, approximately 85% of them appearing once. Germline CDR1 and CDR2: SGHRS and YFSETQ. CDR3 length: 16 amino acids. Trimming shortened V by 0 bases and J by 0 bases, and 11 bases separated the two germline ends. The source material was peripheral blood. The chain carries TRBV5-1 and TRBJ2-3; D might be TRBD1 (6 bases). This clonotype was obtained from a human donor in a cohort sampled during active COVID-19. CDR3 sequence reads: CASSLEGVSSTDTQYF. The CDR3, as DNA: TGCGCCAGCAGCTTGGAGGGGGTTTCTAGCACAGATACGCAGTATTTT.